Only a few counts were recorded for the clone carrying this T cell receptor beta chain. Its specificity is unknown. This specimen belongs to a study of early T cells in non-severe SARS-CoV-2 infection. Study at large: Bulk RNA isolated from unsorted whole blood underwent sequencing; chains were not paired. Notes on the study in general: Matching with VDJdb favored anti-spike CD8 responses (missing private and CD4 specificities).

Attachment of unique molecular identifiers was made to individual cDNA molecules. TCRdb recomputed calls from the 5' RACE reads with MiXCR, one row per CDR3 protein. Found here are tens of thousands of distinct CDR3 sequences, more than 4% of them singletons; the top ten hold about 7%. V dropped 3 bases and J dropped 6 bases, with 13 bases sitting between them. The CDR3 covers 14 residues. Germline values: CDR1 KGHDR, CDR2 SFDVKD. V usage is TRBV24-1 and J usage is TRBJ2-5; tentatively, D is TRBD2 (5 bases). The source is an adult who was a healthcare worker with PCR-confirmed SARS-CoV-2 infection or an uninfected control (not recorded which). This specimen was whole blood, taken at baseline. The CDR3 DNA sequence: TGTGCCACCAGTGATGAGGGAGAGGGAAAGACCCAGTACTTC. Translation gives CATSDEGEGKTQYF.